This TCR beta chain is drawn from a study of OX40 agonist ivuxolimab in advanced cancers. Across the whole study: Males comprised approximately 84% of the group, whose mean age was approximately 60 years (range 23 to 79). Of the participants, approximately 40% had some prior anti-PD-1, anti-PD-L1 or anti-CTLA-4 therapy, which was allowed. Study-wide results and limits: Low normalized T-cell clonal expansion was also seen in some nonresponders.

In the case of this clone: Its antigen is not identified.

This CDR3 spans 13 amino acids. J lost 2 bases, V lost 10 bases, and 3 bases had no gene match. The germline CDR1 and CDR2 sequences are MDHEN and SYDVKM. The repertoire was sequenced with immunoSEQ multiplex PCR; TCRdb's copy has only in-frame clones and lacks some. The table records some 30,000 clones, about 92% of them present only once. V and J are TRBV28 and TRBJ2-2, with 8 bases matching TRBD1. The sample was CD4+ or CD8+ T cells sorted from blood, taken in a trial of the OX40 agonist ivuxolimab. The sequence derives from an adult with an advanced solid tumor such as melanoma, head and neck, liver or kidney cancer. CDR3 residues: CAMGQDNTGELFF. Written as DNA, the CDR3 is TGTGCCATGGGACAGGATAACACCGGGGAGCTGTTTTTT.